This record looks at one TCR beta chain sequence and its context. The data belong to a study of blood T cell repertoires in COVID-19. Study-wide background: Both acute and convalescent COVID-19 samples were obtained from the United States, Italy and Spain.

Profiling relied on immunoSEQ multiplex PCR, and the TCRdb table lists in-frame clones only, not all of them. There are about 250,000 clones in the sample; 80% to 90% occur only once, and 2.4% lies in the top ten. The germline V gene encodes CDR1 MNHEY and CDR2 SMNVEV (reference sequence). The CDR3 covers 12 residues. Trimming removed 5 bases at V and 7 bases at J, with 11 bases between. This chain uses TRBV27 with TRBJ2-5; possibly TRBD2 for D (7 bases). Sequencing input: PBMCs or T cells enriched from blood (not recorded which). The clonotype was recovered from a woman aged 18-29 years who had recovered from COVID-19. DNA of the CDR3: TGTGCCAGCAGTACAGGGAGGGGGACCCAGTACTTC. This sequence encodes CASSTGRGTQYF.